One and the same sample provided the 22 T cell receptor beta chains below, sequenced in a study of T cell responses to AZD1222 COVID-19 vaccine. Some clones are missing from TCRdb's copy, which holds only in-frame ones; the method was immunoSEQ multiplex PCR. The table has about 97,000 clones, about nine tenths seen once. The material sequenced was peripheral blood, taken on day 0 of AZD1222 vaccination. The receptors come from an adult in good health.

This sequence joins TRBV14 and TRBJ1-1; 8 bases are shared with TRBD1. With V trimmed by 4 bases and J by 5 bases, 3 bases remained unmatched. Germline V gives CDR1 SGHDN, CDR2 FVKESK. The CDR3 has 13 amino acids. CDR3: CASSLRQGTEAFF. The CDR3 coding sequence is TGTGCCAGCAGCCTTCGACAGGGGACTGAAGCTTTCTTT.

This rearrangement joins TRBV10-3 to TRBJ1-6, with D unresolved. The germline CDR1 and CDR2 sequences are ENHRY and SYGVKD. V was pared by 8 bases and J by 7 bases, with 18 bases between. The CDR3 is 15 amino acids. CDR3 amino acids: CAISLGEWGNSPLHF. The DNA for the CDR3 is TGTGCCATCTCGCTGGGCGAATGGGGAAATTCACCCCTCCACTTT.

The genes are TRBV5-5 and TRBJ1-3; unclear D gene. CDR3 length: 14 residues. Germline CDR1 SGHKS, CDR2 YYEKEE (reference sequence). The V and J ends lost 6 bases and 0 bases respectively, with 10 bases between them. CDR3 sequence: CASTLSLSGNTIYF. The DNA for the CDR3 is TGTGCCAGCACCCTATCTCTCTCTGGAAACACCATATATTTT.

This clone occurred once. The chain joins TRBV2 to TRBJ1-1; 7 bases are a match to TRBD1. Germline V lookup: CDR1 SNHLY, CDR2 FYNNEI. The ends lost 6 bases at V and 4 bases at J; junction bases unmatched: 8. The CDR3 runs 14 residues. The CDR3 nucleotides read TGTGCCAGCAGGGAGACAGGGAAGGGCACTGAAGCTTTCTTT. As protein: CASRETGKGTEAFF.

The gene calls are TRBV19 and TRBJ1-2, with 8 bases lining up with TRBD1. CDR3 size: 15 residues. CDR1 and CDR2 (germline): LNHDA, SQIVND (reference sequence). V gave up 7 bases and J gave up 2 bases; unmatched junction bases: 9. Here the CDR3 DNA reads TGTGCCAGTATGAGTTCAGGGGGCTTGAACTATGGCTACACCTTC. It is translated as CASMSSGGLNYGYTF. The variable domain in full, with the rest retrieved from reference TRBV19 and TRBJ1-2, is DGGITQSPKYLFRKEGQNVTLSCEQNLNHDAMYWYRQDPGQGLRLIYYSQIVNDFQKGDIAEGYSVSREKKESFPLTVTSAQKNPTAFYLCASMSSGGLNYGYTFGSGTRLTVV.

The chain has TRBV28 and TRBJ1-1; 7 bases line up with TRBD1. V was clipped by 5 bases and J by 3 bases; unmatched bases: 9. The CDR3 sequence is 15 residues long. Per the germline V gene, CDR1 is MDHEN and CDR2 is SYDVKM. The chain's CDR3 is CASSPTGERDTEAFF. As DNA, the CDR3 is TGTGCCAGCAGTCCCACAGGGGAAAGGGACACTGAAGCTTTCTTT. The full variable domain, rest sourced from reference TRBV28 and TRBJ1-1, is DVKVTQSSRYLVKRTGEKVFLECVQDMDHENMFWYRQDPGLGLRLIYFSYDVKMKEKGDIPEGYSVSREKKERFSLILESASTNQTSMYLCASSPTGERDTEAFFGQGTRLTVV.

V gene TRBV7-9 combines with J gene TRBJ2-1, with D perhaps given as TRBD1 or TRBD2 (5 bases each). Between the trimmed V and J ends, which lost 0 bases and 0 bases, there was a span of 12 bases. This CDR3 is built from 17 residues. Germline V CDR1 and CDR2: SEHNR, FQNEAQ (reference sequence). This CDR3 reads CASSLAVGGSSYNEQFF. The CDR3 region has the DNA TGTGCCAGCAGCTTAGCGGTTGGGGGAAGCTCCTACAATGAGCAGTTCTTC.

CDR3 DNA: TGTGCCAGCAGCTCAAATCAGGGGGGTGGCTACACCTTC. The encoded protein is CASSSNQGGGYTF. The chain is built from TRBV7-2 and TRBJ1-2; 7 bases match TRBD1. Germline CDR1 and CDR2: SGHTA and FQGNSA. This CDR3 spans 13 amino acids. V shed 4 bases and J 7 bases; nucleotides not matched to a gene: 6.

The chain uses TRBV9 and TRBJ1-2; D not certain. This CDR3 spans 13 amino acids. V was clipped by 0 bases and J by 8 bases, with 11 bases between them. Germline assignment: CDR1 SGDLS and CDR2 YYNGEE. CDR3 residues: CASSVVPPNGYTF. CDR3 DNA: TGTGCCAGCAGCGTAGTACCCCCTAACGGCTACACCTTC.

This rearrangement joins TRBV7-9 to TRBJ2-6; 9 bases match TRBD1. The CDR3 runs to 18 residues. Germline V gives CDR1 SEHNR, CDR2 FQNEAQ (reference sequence). V trimming: 3 bases; J trimming: 0 bases; junction bases outside the gene matches: 6. The CDR3 sequence is CASSLGQGTISGANVLTF. The CDR3 coding sequence is TGTGCCAGCAGCTTGGGACAGGGCACCATCTCTGGGGCCAACGTCCTGACTTTC.

This chain joins TRBV4-1 and TRBJ1-1; 7 positions match TRBD1. The CDR3 contains 15 residues. The V segment lost 2 bases and the J segment 4 bases; nucleotides outside the gene matches: 7. Per the germline V gene, CDR1 is MGHRA and CDR2 is YSYEKL. The CDR3 DNA reads as TGCGCCAGCAGCCAACCTGGACAGGCTGGCACTGAAGCTTTCTTT. Its protein is CASSQPGQAGTEAFF.

The chain joins TRBV7-9 to TRBJ1-4; D is possibly TRBD1 (6 bases). V lost 4 bases and J 5 bases, leaving 8 bases between the germline ends. This CDR3 spans 13 amino acids. Germline lookup yields CDR1 SEHNR and CDR2 FQNEAQ (reference sequence). The CDR3 spells CASSSQGNEKLFF. DNA for the CDR3: TGTGCCAGCAGCTCACAGGGAAATGAAAAACTGTTTTTT.

The chain links TRBV2 to TRBJ2-7, with 11 bases fitting TRBD2. The J segment lost 4 bases and the V segment lost 8 bases, leaving 7 bases of the junction unmatched. The CDR3 covers 14 residues. From germline, CDR1 is SNHLY and CDR2 FYNNEI. The CDR3 reads CASVPGLAAYEQYF. CDR3 DNA sequence: TGTGCCAGCGTTCCGGGACTAGCGGCTTACGAGCAGTACTTC.

The J gene is TRBJ2-5, the V gene TRBV19, with 7 nucleotides matching TRBD2. Trimming at V came to 8 bases and at J to 1 base, leaving 4 bases not matched to a gene. In germline, CDR1 is LNHDA, CDR2 SQIVND (reference sequence). CDR3 length: 13 residues. This CDR3 reads CASRGGAQETQYF. The CDR3 DNA follows: TGTGCCAGTCGCGGGGGAGCCCAAGAGACCCAGTACTTC.

A note on this clone: The junction does not match germline at one end; this may be a read error. V usage is TRBV5-5 and J usage is TRBJ1-3, with D hard to call. This CDR3 is 13 amino acids long. Germline V gene sequence: CDR1 SGHKS, CDR2 YYEKEE (reference sequence). CDR3 in DNA: TGTGCCAGCAGCTTCGCCCCTCTCCTCGACTGGAATTTT. This codes for CASSFAPLLDWNF.

The V call is TRBV5-1, the J call TRBJ1-2, with 9 bases lining up with TRBD1. The germline gives CDR1 SGHRS, CDR2 YFSETQ. This CDR3 comprises 15 residues. V lost 3 bases, J lost 4 bases, and 7 bases stayed unmatched. CDR3 DNA sequence: TGCGCCAGCAGCTCCTGGACAGGGGCTTCCTATGGCTACACCTTC. Protein sequence: CASSSWTGASYGYTF. Supplemented by reference TRBV5-1 and TRBJ1-2, the full variable domain reads KAGVTQTPRYLIKTRGQQVTLSCSPISGHRSVSWYQQTPGQGLQFLFEYFSETQRNKGNFPGRFSGRQFSNSRSEMNVSTLELGDSALYLCASSSWTGASYGYTFGSGTRLTVV.

The chain uses TRBV5-4 and TRBJ2-3; D gene uncertain. The ends were cut back, 3 bases at V and 0 bases at J, with 5 bases in the middle. CDR3 length equals 13 residues. Germline V gene lookup returns CDR1 SGHNT and CDR2 YYREEE (reference sequence). CDR3 in DNA: TGTGCCAGCAGCTCAACTAGCACAGATACGCAGTATTTT. Residues: CASSSTSTDTQYF.

This chain joins TRBV24-1 and TRBJ2-1; no firm D call. Between the trimmed V and J ends, which lost 1 base and 7 bases, there was a span of 7 bases. The CDR3 has 13 amino acids. Germline CDR1 KGHDR, CDR2 SFDVKD. DNA for the CDR3: TGTGCCACCAGTGATTTAGTAGTAAATGAGCAGTTCTTC. It yields the protein CATSDLVVNEQFF.

The CDR3 region is CASSLVRDSPLHF. The CDR3 DNA is TGTGCCAGCAGCTTGGTCCGGGATTCACCCCTCCACTTT. The rearrangement uses TRBV5-6 and TRBJ1-6; D is uncertain. Trimming removed 0 bases at V and 8 bases at J, with 6 bases between. Germline lookup yields CDR1 SGHDT and CDR2 YYEEEE. The length of the CDR3 is 13 residues.

The rearrangement links TRBV19 to TRBJ1-1; 8 bases line up with TRBD1. Germline-derived CDR1 and CDR2 are LNHDA and SQIVND (reference sequence). J gave up 4 bases and V 1 base, and 5 bases lay outside the gene matches. The CDR3 runs to 15 residues. Here the CDR3 reads CASSIGGTGITEAFF. The CDR3 DNA is TGTGCCAGTAGTATAGGCGGGACAGGAATCACTGAAGCTTTCTTT.

The CDR3 DNA sequence: TGTGCCAGCAGCCAAGACGGGCCGGACGAGCAGTACTTC. This gives the protein CASSQDGPDEQYF. This sequence joins TRBV3-1 (or the pseudogene TRBV3-2) and TRBJ2-7; D uncertain. V was clipped by 0 bases and J by 5 bases, with 8 bases between them. The CDR3 runs to 13 residues. Germline V lookup: CDR1 LGHDT, CDR2 YNNKEL (reference sequence).

V is TRBV30 and J is TRBJ1-1, with 8 bases aligning to TRBD1. The CDR3 totals 14 residues. The ends lost 5 bases at V and 0 bases at J; junction bases unmatched: 5. Germline V lookup: CDR1 GTSNPN, CDR2 SVGIG (reference sequence). The CDR3 loop reads CAWGQTGVNTEAFF. The CDR3 DNA follows: TGTGCCTGGGGACAGACAGGGGTGAACACTGAAGCTTTCTTT.